These 27 T cell receptor beta chains came from one sample sequenced in a study of blood T cells in healthy people across ages (dated by TCRdb to between 2015 and 2016). The library was produced with 5' RACE. The sample was run on an Illumina HiSeq 2500. A second roughly 6 to 12 cycle PCR used a sample-barcoded 5' primer and a J-beta primer mix. TCRdb reprocessed the public reads (quality trimming at Q25 with fastp, clone calling with MiXCR) and kept in-frame beta chains. Every CDR3 protein is listed once, alongside the most common genes and DNA of its rows. Across this sample there are about 630,000 distinct CDR3 sequences, with around 21% seen only once. The ten most abundant clones make up roughly 3.6% of the sample. The sample consisted of blood. The source of these receptors is a man aged 70-80 years in good health.

This chain joins TRBV7-9 and TRBJ2-5, with TRBD2 as a possible D gene (5 bases). Germline V CDR1 and CDR2: SEHNR, FQNEAQ (reference sequence). V dropped 5 bases and J dropped 11 bases, with 27 bases sitting between them. This CDR3 comprises 16 residues. CDR3 loop: CASSAKLDRGLYGQYF. The CDR3, as DNA: TGTGCCAGCAGCGCAAAATTGGACCGAGGACTCTACGGGCAGTACTTC.

The chain couples TRBV2 to TRBJ2-5; no definite D call. CDR1 SNHLY and CDR2 FYNNEI come from the germline V gene. The germline V and J ends were trimmed by 3 bases and 4 bases, with 9 bases remaining between them. The CDR3 is 13 amino acids. The CDR3: CASSEAGLETQYF. DNA for the CDR3: TGTGCCAGCAGTGAGGCAGGTTTAGAGACCCAGTACTTC.

The chain links TRBV7-9 to TRBJ2-5; D possibly corresponds to TRBD1 (5 bases). Trimming pared 5 bases from V and 2 bases from J, leaving 15 bases between. Germline loops: CDR1 SEHNR, CDR2 FQNEAQ (reference sequence). The CDR3 has 15 amino acids. CDR3 region: CASSDPWGVQETQYF. The DNA for the CDR3 is TGTGCCAGCAGCGACCCGTGGGGCGTACAAGAGACCCAGTACTTC.

This rearrangement joins TRBV6-1 to TRBJ1-4; TRBD1 is a possible D gene (6 bases). This CDR3 spans 16 amino acids. The V end was cut by 2 bases, the J end by 0 bases, with 10 bases between. Germline CDR1 is MNHNS and CDR2 is SASEGT. CDR3 residues: CASSERGAPTNEKLFF. The CDR3 DNA is TGTGCCAGCAGTGAAAGGGGGGCCCCAACTAATGAAAAACTGTTTTTT.

This clonotype was counted only a few times. V gene TRBV6-2 or TRBV6-3 combines with J gene TRBJ2-3; perhaps TRBD2 as D (5 bases). V gave up 0 bases and J gave up 3 bases, with 25 bases separating them. The germline CDR1 and CDR2 sequences are MNHEY and SVGEGT. The CDR3 extends over 20 amino acids. The CDR3 nucleotides are TGTGCCAGCAGTTACTCGACGCGTGGTTCTTCGGGGAGCACAACAGATACGCAGTATTTT. Its translation is CASSYSTRGSSGSTTDTQYF.

This clonotype was counted a few times. This chain joins TRBV20-1 and TRBJ2-5; perhaps TRBD2 as D (6 bases). The DNA matches TRBJ2-7 better at its end, which makes the J call doubtful. Germline V gene lookup returns CDR1 DFQATT and CDR2 SNEGSKA (reference sequence). The length of the CDR3 is 12 residues. Here the CDR3 reads CSAAGSRYEQYF. CDR3 DNA: TGCAGTGCTGCCGGGAGTAGGTACGAGCAGTACTTC.

The chain joins TRBV28 to TRBJ2-7, with 9 nucleotides matching TRBD1. The CDR3 loop spans 16 amino acids. Trimming took 3 bases from V and 2 from J; bases not matched to a gene: 8. Germline CDR1 and CDR2: MDHEN and SYDVKM. The CDR3 region has the DNA TGTGCCAGCAGTTTGTTGGGGCGACAGGGGGCCTACGAGCAGTACTTC. Its protein product is CASSLLGRQGAYEQYF.

This chain connects TRBV7-2 to TRBJ2-7; a possible D gene is TRBD1 (7 bases). V lost 5 bases to trimming and J lost 0 bases, with 14 bases between them. This CDR3 is 15 amino acids long. CDR1 and CDR2 (germline): SGHTA, FQGNSA. Here the CDR3 DNA reads TGTGCCAGCAGCGCGGGACAGCTGAGCTCCTACGAGCAGTACGTC. Amino acid sequence: CASSAGQLSSYEQYV.

The rearrangement joins TRBV29-1 to TRBJ1-1; weak D call: TRBD1 (6 bases). Germline CDR1 and CDR2: SQVTM and ANQGSEA. Trimming took 7 bases from V and 1 from J, leaving 10 bases between them. The CDR3 covers 12 residues. DNA for the CDR3: TGCAGCGCGGACAGCGGGAACACTGAAGCTTTCTTT. Translated: CSADSGNTEAFF.

This clonotype appeared a few times. One junction end does not reproduce the germline sequence, and a read error may be involved. The genes are TRBV6-5 and TRBJ2-2; 8 nucleotides line up with TRBD1. The CDR3 runs 15 residues. Germline CDR1 reads MNHEY; CDR2 reads SVGAGI. CDR3 residues: CASSPTGVGTGEPFF. The CDR3 nucleotides are TGTGCCAGCAGCCCGACAGGGGTGGGCACCGGGGAGCCGTTTTTT.

A few counts support this clonotype. This chain uses TRBV3-1 with TRBJ1-4, with 7 positions matching TRBD1. The V gene's germline CDR1 is LGHDT and CDR2 YNNKEL (reference sequence). The CDR3 extends over 14 amino acids. Germline trimming cut 4 bases from V and 7 bases from J; bases unmatched to any gene: 6. DNA of the CDR3: TGTGCCAGCAGCCCGGGACAGACAATTGAAAAACTGTTTTTT. Its protein is CASSPGQTIEKLFF.

The table lists this clonotype with a few counts. The chain is built from TRBV20-1 and TRBJ1-2; a possible D gene is TRBD1 (6 bases). The CDR3 runs to 14 residues. The ends were cut back, 1 base at V and 4 bases at J, with 13 bases in the middle. Germline CDR1 DFQATT, CDR2 SNEGSKA (reference sequence). The CDR3 spells CSARASGVPYGYTF. The CDR3 DNA is TGCAGTGCTAGAGCGTCAGGGGTTCCCTATGGCTACACCTTC.

The chain carries TRBV20-1 and TRBJ1-1; D may be TRBD1 (5 bases). With 0 bases removed from V and 4 bases from J, the gap between germline ends came to 18 bases. The V gene's germline CDR1 is DFQATT and CDR2 SNEGSKA (reference sequence). The length of the CDR3 is 16 residues. The CDR3 loop is CSARDSRRDWGTEAFF. The DNA for the CDR3 is TGCAGTGCTAGAGACAGCCGAAGGGACTGGGGCACTGAAGCTTTCTTT.

This chain connects TRBV19 to TRBJ2-5, with TRBD2 matching 7 bases. Germline-derived CDR1 and CDR2 are LNHDA and SQIVND (reference sequence). V shed 4 bases and J 5 bases; nucleotides not matched to a gene: 7. The CDR3 totals 14 residues. The CDR3 DNA sequence: TGTGCCAGTAGTAACGGGAGGCCGGGCGAGACCCAGTACTTC. This sequence encodes CASSNGRPGETQYF.

This CDR3 reads CASSLGSGTGNEQFF. In nucleotides, the CDR3 is TGTGCCAGCAGCTTAGGTAGCGGGACAGGCAATGAGCAGTTCTTC. The chain links TRBV7-2 to TRBJ2-5; D tentatively fits TRBD1 or TRBD2 (8 bases each). Judging by the DNA end, TRBJ2-1 fits better; the J call may be wrong. The length of the CDR3 is 15 residues. The germline CDR1 and CDR2 sequences are SGHTA and FQGNSA.

This chain joins TRBV11-2 and TRBJ2-2; 8 positions agree with TRBD1. After removal of 4 bases from V and 7 bases from J, the junction contained 8 bases not matched to a gene. Germline V gene lookup returns CDR1 SGHAT and CDR2 FQNNGV. The CDR3 has 15 amino acids. The CDR3 loop is CASSSDRVRGGELFF. The CDR3 DNA reads as TGTGCCAGCAGCTCGGACAGGGTGAGAGGCGGGGAGCTGTTTTTT.

J is TRBJ2-2 and V is TRBV18; no clear D. Trimming left V 1 base short and J 8 bases short, with 17 bases between. CDR1 and CDR2 (germline): KGHSH, LQKENI. This CDR3 spans 16 amino acids. The CDR3 DNA reads TGTGCCAGCTCACCACAATCTACAGACCTATCTGGGGAGCTGTTTTTT. It yields the protein CASSPQSTDLSGELFF. The full variable domain, in which reference TRBV18 and TRBJ2-2 provide the parts outside the CDR3, is NAGVMQNPRHLVRRRGQEARLRCSPMKGHSHVYWYRQLPEEGLKFMVYLQKENIIDESGMPKERFSAEFPKEGPSILRIQQVVRGDSAAYFCASSPQSTDLSGELFFGEGSRLTVL.

This clonotype was detected only once. The chain is built from TRBV25-1 and TRBJ1-2; the match to TRBD1 covers 9 bases. Germline trimming cut 3 bases from V and 0 bases from J; bases unmatched to any gene: 5. From germline, CDR1 is MGHDK and CDR2 SYGVNS. The CDR3 is 16 residues long. This CDR3 is CASSDTGTGTNYGYTF. CDR3 nucleotides: TGTGCCAGCAGTGACACTGGGACAGGGACTAACTATGGCTACACCTTC.

This clonotype was counted a few times. This rearrangement joins TRBV5-1 to TRBJ2-2; no clear D gene. Germline V gene sequence: CDR1 SGHRS, CDR2 YFSETQ. CDR3 size: 14 residues. The V end lost 1 base, the J end lost 6 bases, and 10 bases lay between the germline ends. The CDR3 region has the DNA TGCGCCAGCAGCTTGATGGCGAAGGCCGGGGAGCTGTTTTTT. Translation gives CASSLMAKAGELFF.

This clonotype was seen a handful of times. V is TRBV7-3 and J is TRBJ2-5; D perhaps matches TRBD1 (6 bases). V dropped 5 bases and J dropped 0 bases, with 10 bases sitting between them. Looked up from germline, CDR1 is SGHTA and CDR2 is FQGTGA. The CDR3 consists of 14 residues. CDR3 DNA sequence: TGTGCCAGCAGCGGTACAGGGAACCAAGAGACCCAGTACTTC. Amino acids: CASSGTGNQETQYF.

This clonotype was counted only a few times. The chain uses TRBV5-1 and TRBJ2-2; D is possibly TRBD2 (5 bases). CDR3 length equals 15 residues. Per the germline V gene, CDR1 is SGHRS and CDR2 is YFSETQ. Between the trimmed V and J ends, which lost 6 bases and 0 bases, there was a span of 12 bases. The CDR3 bases are TGCGCCAGCATTGAGGGCACGACGAACACCGGGGAGCTGTTTTTT. It specifies CASIEGTTNTGELFF. Together with reference TRBV5-1 and TRBJ2-2, the CDR3 gives the full variable domain: KAGVTQTPRYLIKTRGQQVTLSCSPISGHRSVSWYQQTPGQGLQFLFEYFSETQRNKGNFPGRFSGRQFSNSRSEMNVSTLELGDSALYLCASIEGTTNTGELFFGEGSRLTVL.

This clonotype has just a few counts. V and J are TRBV20-1 and TRBJ2-1; no reliable D call. Per germline, CDR1 DFQATT and CDR2 SNEGSKA (reference sequence). V gave up 5 bases and J gave up 8 bases, with 13 bases separating them. This CDR3 is built from 12 residues. The CDR3 region is CSAHRGQDEQFF. Here the CDR3 DNA reads TGCAGTGCTCACCGTGGCCAGGATGAGCAGTTCTTC.

The sample holds a few counts of this clonotype. The CDR3 reads CASSFETSGSYEQYF. The CDR3 coding sequence is TGTGCCAGCAGTTTCGAGACTAGCGGGAGCTACGAGCAGTACTTC. The rearrangement links TRBV6-2 or TRBV6-3 to TRBJ2-7; 12 nucleotides line up with TRBD2. Germline CDR1 and CDR2: MNHEY and SVGEGT. With 4 bases clipped from V and 3 bases from J, the junction kept 4 bases outside the gene matches. CDR3 length: 15 amino acids.

There are a few counts of this clonotype. The chain couples TRBV7-3 to TRBJ2-6; D is tentatively TRBD1 or TRBD2 (6 bases each). V lost 3 bases to trimming and J lost 2 bases, with 11 bases between them. Germline-derived CDR1 and CDR2 are SGHTA and FQGTGA. This CDR3 spans 16 amino acids. The CDR3 DNA reads as TGTGCCAGCAGCTTTTCGGGGGCGCCTGGGGCCAACGTCCTGACTTTC. Amino acid sequence: CASSFSGAPGANVLTF.

The rearrangement links TRBV11-2 to TRBJ2-1, with D perhaps assigned TRBD1 or TRBD2 (5 bases each). The CDR3 is 16 amino acids. V was pared by 0 bases and J by 0 bases, with 9 bases between. From germline, CDR1 is SGHAT and CDR2 FQNNGV. In DNA, the CDR3 is TGTGCCAGCAGCTTAGATCGGGACCACTCCTACAATGAGCAGTTCTTC. Translated, it gives CASSLDRDHSYNEQFF.

The CDR3 DNA reads TGTGCCAGCAGCTCAGGGACTTCAGTGGAGACCCAGTACTTC. This translates into CASSSGTSVETQYF. The chain has TRBV9 and TRBJ2-5; tentatively, D is TRBD2 (6 bases). CDR1 and CDR2 from the germline V gene are SGDLS and YYNGEE. The CDR3 covers 14 residues. The V end lost 4 bases, the J end lost 5 bases, and 15 bases lay between the germline ends. The whole variable domain, filled in from reference TRBV9 and TRBJ2-5, reads DSGVTQTPKHLITATGQRVTLRCSPRSGDLSVYWYQQSLDQGLQFLIQYYNGEERAKGNILERFSAQQFPDLHSELNLSSLELGDSALYFCASSSGTSVETQYFGPGTRLLVL.

The chain joins TRBV28 to TRBJ1-1; 9 positions agree with TRBD1. V shed 4 bases and J 6 bases; nucleotides not matched to a gene: 6. Germline CDR1 and CDR2: MDHEN and SYDVKM. This CDR3 has 14 amino acids. CDR3 DNA sequence: TGTGCCAGCAGTTCCACGGGACAGGGTCCTGAAGCTTTCTTT. Protein product: CASSSTGQGPEAFF.